The TCR beta chain described here comes from a study of blood T cell repertoires in COVID-19. Study at large: The analysed material was cDNA or gDNA that came from T cells, B-cell-depleted T cells, or PBMCs.

Germline CDR1 is MNHEY and CDR2 is SVGAGI. This CDR3 spans 14 amino acids. The V end was cut by 6 bases, the J end by 3 bases, with 9 bases between. Using immunoSEQ multiplex PCR, the repertoire was profiled, and TCRdb retains in-frame clones only, with some absent. The table records roughly 100,000 clones, 70% to 75% of them present only once. The receptor comes from a human donor with acute or convalescent COVID-19. The donor label of this sample is uncertain. The chain couples TRBV6-5 to TRBJ1-6; D gene uncertain. The sequenced sample consisted of peripheral blood. The CDR3 sequence is CASRRADYNSPLHF. The CDR3 DNA sequence: TGTGCCAGCAGGAGGGCTGACTATAATTCACCCCTCCACTTT.